The 8 T cell receptor beta chains presented below share a single source sample, sequenced in a study of blood T cell repertoires in COVID-19. Clones were sequenced by immunoSEQ multiplex PCR, and TCRdb holds only the in-frame ones, with some missing. The sample has 84,000 or so clones, about 83% seen once. What was sequenced was peripheral blood. The receptors were gathered from a woman older than 75 with acute or convalescent COVID-19.

In this sample, this clone turned up once. The rearrangement joins TRBV5-1 to TRBJ2-3, with TRBD2 identical over 8 bases. The V segment lost 2 bases and the J segment 0 bases; nucleotides outside the gene matches: 5. CDR1 is SGHRS, CDR2 YFSETQ, per germline. The CDR3 totals 16 residues. The CDR3 protein is CASSFGGAISTDTQYF. CDR3 in DNA: TGCGCCAGCAGCTTCGGGGGGGCGATTAGCACAGATACGCAGTATTTT.

This chain uses TRBV6-1 with TRBJ2-7, with 12 nucleotides matching TRBD2. The germline V gene encodes CDR1 MNHNS and CDR2 SASEGT. This CDR3 contains 16 residues. Unmatched junction bases numbered 7, after V lost 0 bases and J lost 7 bases. CDR3 bases: TGTGCCAGCAGTGAAGCGCGACTAGCGGGAGCCCTGGAGCAGTACTTC. It is translated as CASSEARLAGALEQYF.

The CDR3 loop is CASSRAGGADTQYF. CDR3 DNA sequence: TGTGCCAGCTCACGGGCAGGAGGTGCAGATACGCAGTATTTT. V and J are TRBV18 and TRBJ2-3, with a tentative D call TRBD2 (5 bases). This CDR3 is built from 14 residues. Trimming stripped 4 bases from V and 4 bases from J, with 12 bases between. Per the germline V gene, CDR1 is KGHSH and CDR2 is LQKENI.

V gene TRBV5-4 combines with J gene TRBJ1-2; the match to TRBD1 covers 8 bases. The V gene's germline CDR1 is SGHNT and CDR2 YYREEE (reference sequence). The CDR3 extends over 15 amino acids. Germline trimming cut 4 bases from V and 8 bases from J; bases unmatched to any gene: 13. The CDR3 DNA sequence: TGTGCCAGCAGCAACGGACAGGGCGCGGGTGTAGGCTACACCTTC. The encoded protein is CASSNGQGAGVGYTF.

V gene TRBV28 combines with J gene TRBJ2-7, with TRBD1 matching over 9 bases. The CDR3 is 13 residues long. With 5 bases clipped from V and 7 bases from J, the junction kept 6 bases outside the gene matches. The germline V gene encodes CDR1 MDHEN and CDR2 SYDVKM. The DNA of the CDR3 is TGTGCCAGCAGTCCCGGACAGGGGTTGGAGCAGTACTTC. Residues: CASSPGQGLEQYF.

CDR3 DNA: TGTGCCAGTAGCCGGACAGGGGTTAGCAATCAGCCCCAGCATTTT. It is translated as CASSRTGVSNQPQHF. The V gene is TRBV19, the J gene TRBJ1-5, with 9 bases that match TRBD1. This CDR3 spans 15 amino acids. Germline values: CDR1 LNHDA, CDR2 SQIVND (reference sequence). Losses at the gene ends were 6 bases for V and 0 bases for J; bases not matched to a gene: 3.

The V gene is TRBV28, the J gene TRBJ1-5, with 8 positions matching TRBD1. The CDR3 consists of 14 residues. From germline, CDR1 is MDHEN and CDR2 SYDVKM. After removal of 8 bases from V and 5 bases from J, the junction contained 8 bases not matched to a gene. The chain's CDR3 is CASFSGGAYQPQHF. CDR3 DNA: TGTGCCAGCTTCTCAGGGGGCGCCTATCAGCCCCAGCATTTT.

V is TRBV15 and J is TRBJ2-2; possibly TRBD2 for D (5 bases). The V gene's germline CDR1 is LNHNV and CDR2 YYDKDF (reference sequence). V was trimmed by 1 base and J by 7 bases, leaving 7 bases between them. The CDR3 is 13 amino acids. The CDR3 is CATSRGGYGELFF. The DNA for the CDR3 is TGTGCCACCAGCAGAGGAGGGTACGGGGAGCTGTTTTTT. Full variable domain (rest looked up from reference TRBV15 and TRBJ2-2): DAMVIQNPRYQVTQFGKPVTLSCSQTLNHNVMYWYQQKSSQAPKLLFHYYDKDFNNEADTPDNFQSRRPNTSFCFLDIRSPGLGDTAMYLCATSRGGYGELFFGEGSRLTVL.